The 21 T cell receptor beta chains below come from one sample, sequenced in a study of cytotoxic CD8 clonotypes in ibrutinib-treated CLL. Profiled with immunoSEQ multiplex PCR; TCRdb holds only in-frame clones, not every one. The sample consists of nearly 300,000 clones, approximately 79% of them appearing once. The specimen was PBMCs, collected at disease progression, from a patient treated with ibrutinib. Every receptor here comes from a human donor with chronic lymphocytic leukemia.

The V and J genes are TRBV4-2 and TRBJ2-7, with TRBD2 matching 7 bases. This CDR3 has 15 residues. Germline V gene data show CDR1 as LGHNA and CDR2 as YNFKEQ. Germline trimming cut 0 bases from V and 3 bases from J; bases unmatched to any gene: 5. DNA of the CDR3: TGTGCCAGCAGCCAAGAGGGCGGGAGTTACTACGAGCAGTACTTC. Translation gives CASSQEGGSYYEQYF.

CDR3 in DNA: TGTGCCAGCAGCTTATTGGAGGGGTTTAACTATGGCTACACCTTC. Its translation: CASSLLEGFNYGYTF. V usage is TRBV11-1 and J usage is TRBJ1-2, with D perhaps TRBD1 (5 bases). The V end lost 2 bases, the J end lost 1 base, and 11 bases lay between the germline ends. CDR3 length equals 15 residues. CDR1 and CDR2 (germline): SGHAT, FQDESV (reference sequence).

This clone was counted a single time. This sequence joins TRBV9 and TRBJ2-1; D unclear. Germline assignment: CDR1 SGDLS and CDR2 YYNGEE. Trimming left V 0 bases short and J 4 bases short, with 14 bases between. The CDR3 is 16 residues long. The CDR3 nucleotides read TGTGCCAGCAGCGTAGTTGGGGTGAAGCTATACAATGAGCAGTTCTTC. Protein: CASSVVGVKLYNEQFF.

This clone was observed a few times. The CDR3 DNA reads TGTGCCAGCAGCTTATATGCGGGGGAAGGATTCACCGGGGAGCTGTTTTTT. Its protein product is CASSLYAGEGFTGELFF. V is TRBV5-8 and J is TRBJ2-2, with 7 nucleotides matching TRBD2. The trim removed 2 bases at V and 4 bases at J, leaving 11 bases unmatched. CDR3 length: 17 amino acids. Germline CDR1 and CDR2: SGHTS and YDEGEE. Drawing the rest from reference TRBV5-8 and TRBJ2-2, the complete variable domain is EAGVTQSPTHLIKTRGQQATLRCSPISGHTSVYWYQQALGLGLQFLLWYDEGEERNRGNFPPRFSGRQFPNYSSELNVNALELEDSALYLCASSLYAGEGFTGELFFGEGSRLTVL.

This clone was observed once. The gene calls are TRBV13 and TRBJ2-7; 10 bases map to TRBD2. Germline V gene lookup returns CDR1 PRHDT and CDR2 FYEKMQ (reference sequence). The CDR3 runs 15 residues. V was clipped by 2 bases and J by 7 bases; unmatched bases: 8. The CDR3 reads CASSLISSGGGEQYF. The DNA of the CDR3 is TGTGCCAGCAGCTTAATTTCTAGCGGGGGAGGGGAGCAGTACTTC. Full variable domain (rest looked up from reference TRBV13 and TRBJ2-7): AAGVIQSPRHLIKEKRETATLKCYPIPRHDTVYWYQQGPGQDPQFLISFYEKMQSDKGSIPDRFSAQQFSDYHSELNMSSLELGDSALYFCASSLISSGGGEQYFGPGTRLTVT.

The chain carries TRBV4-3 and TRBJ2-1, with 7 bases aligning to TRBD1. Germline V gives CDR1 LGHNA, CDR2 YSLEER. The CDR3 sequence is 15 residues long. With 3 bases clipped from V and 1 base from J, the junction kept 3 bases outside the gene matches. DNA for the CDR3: TGCGCCAGCAGCCAGCACAGGGGTTCCTACAATGAGCAGTTCTTC. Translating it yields CASSQHRGSYNEQFF.

This chain's CDR3 is CAIMPGQNTEAFF. The CDR3 DNA sequence: TGTGCCATCATGCCAGGGCAGAACACTGAAGCTTTCTTT. The V call is TRBV10-3, the J call TRBJ1-1; tentatively, D is TRBD1 (5 bases). V shed 7 bases and J shed 1 base, with 10 bases lying between them. Germline values: CDR1 ENHRY, CDR2 SYGVKD. The CDR3 is 13 residues long.

CDR3 residues: CASSQGLSVSEKLFF. In DNA form, the CDR3 reads TGTGCCAGCAGCCAAGGCCTCTCCGTGTCAGAAAAACTGTTTTTT. V is TRBV4-2 and J is TRBJ1-4; no reliable D call. The germline CDR1 and CDR2 sequences are LGHNA and YNFKEQ. The CDR3 covers 15 residues. V was cut by 1 base and J by 8 bases, with 14 bases left in between.

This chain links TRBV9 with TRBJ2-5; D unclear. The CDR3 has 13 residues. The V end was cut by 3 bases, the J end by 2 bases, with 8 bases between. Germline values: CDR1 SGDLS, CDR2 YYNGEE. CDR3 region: CASSAGVQETQYF. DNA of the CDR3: TGTGCCAGCAGCGCTGGAGTGCAAGAGACCCAGTACTTC.

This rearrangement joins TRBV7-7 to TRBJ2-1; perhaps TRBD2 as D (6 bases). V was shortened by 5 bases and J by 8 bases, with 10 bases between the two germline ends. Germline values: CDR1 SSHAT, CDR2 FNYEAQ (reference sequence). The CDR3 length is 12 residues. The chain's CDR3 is CASSQGGDEQFF. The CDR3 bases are TGTGCCAGCAGCCAAGGAGGGGATGAGCAGTTCTTC.

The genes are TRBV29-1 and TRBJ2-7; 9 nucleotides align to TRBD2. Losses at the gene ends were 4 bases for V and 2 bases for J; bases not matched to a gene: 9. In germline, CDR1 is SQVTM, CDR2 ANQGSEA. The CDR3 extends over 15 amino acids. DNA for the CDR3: TGCAGCGTTGTCCTAGCGGGGCCCACCCCCTACGAGCAGTACTTC. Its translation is CSVVLAGPTPYEQYF.

CDR3 region: CASSRGREETQYF. The CDR3, as DNA: TGTGCCAGCAGCAGAGGCCGGGAAGAGACCCAGTACTTC. This chain links TRBV7-9 with TRBJ2-5; no clear D gene. The CDR3 runs to 13 residues. V was pared by 5 bases and J by 3 bases, with 10 bases between. Germline loops: CDR1 SEHNR, CDR2 FQNEAQ (reference sequence).

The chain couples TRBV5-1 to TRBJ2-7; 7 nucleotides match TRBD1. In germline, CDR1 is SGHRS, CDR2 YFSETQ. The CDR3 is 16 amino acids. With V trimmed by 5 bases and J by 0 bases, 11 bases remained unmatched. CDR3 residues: CASRAISGTDSYEQYF. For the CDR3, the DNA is TGCGCCAGCAGGGCCATTTCCGGGACAGACTCCTACGAGCAGTACTTC.

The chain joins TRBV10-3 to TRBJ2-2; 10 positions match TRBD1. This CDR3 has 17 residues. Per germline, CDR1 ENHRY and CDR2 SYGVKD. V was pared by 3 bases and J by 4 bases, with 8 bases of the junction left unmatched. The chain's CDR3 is CAISDPAGTGVTGELFF. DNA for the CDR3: TGTGCCATCAGTGACCCCGCGGGGACAGGGGTCACCGGGGAGCTGTTTTTT.

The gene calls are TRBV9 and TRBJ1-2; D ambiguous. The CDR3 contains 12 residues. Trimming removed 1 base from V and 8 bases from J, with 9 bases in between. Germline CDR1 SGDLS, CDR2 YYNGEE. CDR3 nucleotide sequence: TGTGCCAGCAGCGTAATCTTTGGAGGCTACACCTTC. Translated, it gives CASSVIFGGYTF.

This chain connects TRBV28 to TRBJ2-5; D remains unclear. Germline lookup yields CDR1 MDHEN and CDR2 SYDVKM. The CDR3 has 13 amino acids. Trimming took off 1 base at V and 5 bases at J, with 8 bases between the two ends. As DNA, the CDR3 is TGTGCCAGCAGTTTATTGCCCGAGGAGACCCAGTACTTC. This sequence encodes CASSLLPEETQYF.

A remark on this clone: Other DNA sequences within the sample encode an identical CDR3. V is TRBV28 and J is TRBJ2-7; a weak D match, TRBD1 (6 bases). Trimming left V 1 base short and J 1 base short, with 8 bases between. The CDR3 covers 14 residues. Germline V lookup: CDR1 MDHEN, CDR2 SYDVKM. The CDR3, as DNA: TGTGCCAGCAGTTTATTAGGACAGTCCTACGAGCAGTACTTC. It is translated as CASSLLGQSYEQYF.

The CDR3 bases are TGCGCCAGCAGCCAAGAGGGGACAGGGAAGAACTATGGCTACACCTTC. This encodes CASSQEGTGKNYGYTF. The chain uses TRBV4-3 and TRBJ1-2, with 9 bases lining up with TRBD1. This CDR3 has 16 amino acids. Germline V CDR1 and CDR2: LGHNA, YSLEER. The junction had 4 bases not matched to a gene; V was cut back by 0 bases and J by 2 bases.

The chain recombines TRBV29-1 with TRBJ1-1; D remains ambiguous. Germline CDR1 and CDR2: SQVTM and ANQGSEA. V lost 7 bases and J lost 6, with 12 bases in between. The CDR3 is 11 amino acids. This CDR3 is CSAEAGAEAFF. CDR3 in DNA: TGCAGCGCGGAGGCGGGCGCTGAAGCTTTCTTT.

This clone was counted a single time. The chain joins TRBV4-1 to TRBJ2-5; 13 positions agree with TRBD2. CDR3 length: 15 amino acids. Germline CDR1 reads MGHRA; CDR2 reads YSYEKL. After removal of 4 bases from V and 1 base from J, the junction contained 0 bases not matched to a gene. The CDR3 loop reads CASSRTSGGQETQYF. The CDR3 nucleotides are TGCGCCAGCAGCCGGACTAGCGGGGGCCAAGAGACCCAGTACTTC.

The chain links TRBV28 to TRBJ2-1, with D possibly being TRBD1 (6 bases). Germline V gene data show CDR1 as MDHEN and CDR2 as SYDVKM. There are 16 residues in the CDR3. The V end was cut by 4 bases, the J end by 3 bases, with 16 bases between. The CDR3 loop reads CASSSPGVGGYNEQFF. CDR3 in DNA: TGTGCCAGCAGTTCACCAGGGGTAGGGGGCTACAATGAGCAGTTCTTC. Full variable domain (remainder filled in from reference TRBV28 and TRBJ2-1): DVKVTQSSRYLVKRTGEKVFLECVQDMDHENMFWYRQDPGLGLRLIYFSYDVKMKEKGDIPEGYSVSREKKERFSLILESASTNQTSMYLCASSSPGVGGYNEQFFGPGTRLTVL.